These T cell receptor beta chains were read from a single sample in a study of T cells in Graves' hyperthyroidism and ophthalmopathy. TCRdb called the multiplex PCR reads again in MiXCR, with one record for every CDR3 protein. The table includes roughly 570,000 distinct CDR3 sequences, around 42% detected once. Material: peripheral blood or thyroid tissue (not recorded which). These receptors were obtained from an adult woman with Graves' disease, either hyperthyroidism or ophthalmopathy (not recorded which). Each CDR3 is given with its conserved first and last residue. Each record gives: V gene, D gene, J gene, clone size, CDR3 protein, CDR3 DNA. The D gene is left open where the match is weak. Clone size is shown for a subset of rows, as once, few, many or a class of expanded clone.

V gene: TRBV25-1
D gene: TRBD2
J gene: TRBJ2-3
clone size: few
CDR3 protein: CASSVGTGGPSPDTQYF
CDR3 DNA: TGTGCCAGCAGTGTGGGGACGGGAGGGCCCAGTCCAGATACGCAGTATTTT

V gene: TRBV6-5
D gene: NA
J gene: TRBJ1-6
clone size: many
CDR3 protein: CASKGRVHSPLHF
CDR3 DNA: TGTGCCAGCAAGGGGAGGGTCCATTCACCCCTCCACTTT

V gene: TRBV7-2
D gene: NA
J gene: TRBJ2-5
clone size: NA
CDR3 protein: CASTLNTETQYF
CDR3 DNA: TGTGCCAGTACACTGAATACGGAGACCCAGTACTTC

V gene: TRBV7-9
D gene: NA
J gene: TRBJ2-7
clone size: once
CDR3 protein: CASSLGSMTYEQYF
CDR3 DNA: TGTGCCAGCAGCCTCGGGAGTATGACCTACGAGCAGTACTTC

V gene: TRBV4-2
D gene: TRBD1
J gene: TRBJ2-6
clone size: many
CDR3 protein: CASSQQGVTGANVLTF
CDR3 DNA: TGTGCCAGCAGCCAGCAGGGGGTAACGGGGGCCAACGTCCTGACTTTC

V gene: TRBV2
D gene: NA
J gene: TRBJ1-5
clone size: NA
CDR3 protein: CASRVGGISNQPQHF
CDR3 DNA: TGTGCCAGCAGAGTCGGGGGGATCAGCAATCAGCCCCAGCATTTT

V gene: TRBV7-2
D gene: TRBD1
J gene: TRBJ2-7
clone size: NA
CDR3 protein: CASSYTPGQPYEQYF
CDR3 DNA: TGTGCCAGCAGCTACACTCCGGGACAGCCCTACGAGCAGTACTTC

V gene: TRBV12-3/TRBV12-4
D gene: NA
J gene: TRBJ2-6
clone size: many
CDR3 protein: CASSLSESGANVLTF
CDR3 DNA: TGTGCCAGCAGTTTATCGGAGTCTGGGGCCAACGTCCTGACTTTC

V gene: TRBV30
D gene: NA
J gene: TRBJ1-6
clone size: many
CDR3 protein: CAWSVRQDHSPLHF
CDR3 DNA: TGTGCCTGGAGTGTACGGCAGGACCATTCACCCCTCCACTTT

V gene: TRBV24-1
D gene: NA
J gene: TRBJ1-5
clone size: NA
CDR3 protein: CATSDSKSSRRRPQHF
CDR3 DNA: TGTGCCACCAGTGATTCTAAGTCCAGCAGGAGAAGGCCCCAGCATTTT

V gene: TRBV4-1
D gene: TRBD2
J gene: TRBJ2-5
clone size: many
CDR3 protein: CASSLGRQGRRETQYF
CDR3 DNA: TGCGCCAGCAGCCTCGGGAGGCAGGGAAGGAGGGAGACCCAGTACTTC

V gene: TRBV7-9
D gene: NA
J gene: TRBJ2-7
clone size: few
CDR3 protein: CASSSEVIHYEQYF
CDR3 DNA: TGTGCCAGCAGCTCGGAAGTGATCCACTACGAGCAGTACTTC

V gene: TRBV12-3/TRBV12-4
D gene: NA
J gene: TRBJ2-5
clone size: NA
CDR3 protein: CASRYRYRGETQYF
CDR3 DNA: TGTGCCAGCAGATACAGGTATCGGGGAGAGACCCAGTACTTC

V gene: TRBV4-2
D gene: NA
J gene: TRBJ1-1
clone size: NA
CDR3 protein: CASSQVTVRLGNTEAFF
CDR3 DNA: TGTGCCAGCAGCCAAGTTACGGTTAGATTGGGGAACACTGAAGCTTTCTTT

V gene: TRBV14
D gene: NA
J gene: TRBJ1-1
clone size: NA
CDR3 protein: CASSPAGSGDGYTEAFF
CDR3 DNA: TGTGCCAGCAGCCCCGCGGGGTCTGGGGACGGCTACACTGAAGCTTTCTTT

V gene: TRBV5-1
D gene: NA
J gene: TRBJ2-2
clone size: few
CDR3 protein: CASSLTQNRRTGELFF
CDR3 DNA: TGCGCCAGCAGCCTGACACAAAATAGAAGGACCGGGGAGCTGTTTTTT

V gene: TRBV7-6
D gene: NA
J gene: TRBJ2-5
clone size: many
CDR3 protein: CASNDPGGRTSQETQYF
CDR3 DNA: TGTGCCAGCAACGATCCGGGGGGCAGGACCTCCCAAGAGACCCAGTACTTC

V gene: TRBV7-2
D gene: NA
J gene: TRBJ1-2
clone size: few
CDR3 protein: CASSLAGTAIYGYTF
CDR3 DNA: TGTGCCAGCAGCTTAGCCGGGACGGCGATTTATGGCTACACCTTC

V gene: TRBV28
D gene: TRBD2
J gene: TRBJ2-5
clone size: few
CDR3 protein: CASNYALGLAGSETQYF
CDR3 DNA: TGTGCCAGCAACTACGCTTTGGGACTAGCGGGATCGGAGACCCAGTACTTC

V gene: TRBV24-1
D gene: TRBD1
J gene: TRBJ1-2
clone size: NA
CDR3 protein: CATSDQQGFYGYTF
CDR3 DNA: TGTGCCACCAGTGATCAACAGGGGTTCTATGGCTACACCTTC

V gene: TRBV25-1
D gene: NA
J gene: TRBJ1-4
clone size: many
CDR3 protein: CASSEHGAKGKLFF
CDR3 DNA: TGTGCCAGCAGTGAACACGGGGCGAAGGGAAAACTGTTTTTT

V gene: TRBV5-1
D gene: NA
J gene: TRBJ2-3
clone size: NA
CDR3 protein: CASSLLPTDTQYF
CDR3 DNA: TGCGCCAGCAGCTTGTTGCCCACAGATACGCAGTATTTT

V gene: TRBV10-3
D gene: NA
J gene: TRBJ1-2
clone size: few
CDR3 protein: CAISEPSSAYYGYTF
CDR3 DNA: TGTGCCATCAGTGAGCCGTCCAGCGCATACTATGGCTACACCTTC

V gene: TRBV9
D gene: NA
J gene: TRBJ1-1
clone size: medium-sized
CDR3 protein: CASSASGRVNTEAFF
CDR3 DNA: TGTGCCAGCAGCGCCTCGGGGAGGGTGAACACTGAAGCTTTCTTT

V gene: TRBV3-1
D gene: NA
J gene: TRBJ2-7
clone size: few
CDR3 protein: CASSQRGSREANEQYF
CDR3 DNA: TGTGCCAGCAGCCAACGGGGATCTAGGGAGGCGAACGAGCAGTACTTC

V gene: TRBV29-1
D gene: NA
J gene: TRBJ1-2
clone size: NA
CDR3 protein: CSVPGVGVGNGYTF
CDR3 DNA: TGCAGCGTGCCCGGTGTGGGGGTGGGGAATGGCTACACCTTC

V gene: TRBV5-6
D gene: TRBD1
J gene: TRBJ1-5
clone size: many
CDR3 protein: CASSLSGGAQPQHF
CDR3 DNA: TGTGCCAGCAGCTTGTCAGGGGGGGCTCAGCCCCAGCATTTT

V gene: TRBV7-9
D gene: TRBD1
J gene: TRBJ2-5
clone size: NA
CDR3 protein: CASSSDRGTQYF
CDR3 DNA: TGTGCCAGCAGCTCGGACAGGGGGACCCAGTACTTC

V gene: TRBV2
D gene: NA
J gene: TRBJ1-4
clone size: NA
CDR3 protein: CAGYSGQGFNEKLFF
CDR3 DNA: TGTGCCGGCTACTCGGGGCAGGGGTTTAATGAAAAACTGTTTTTT

V gene: TRBV7-2
D gene: NA
J gene: TRBJ2-2
clone size: many
CDR3 protein: CASSLEIGWATGELFF
CDR3 DNA: TGTGCCAGCAGCTTAGAGATCGGGTGGGCCACCGGGGAGCTGTTTTTT

V gene: TRBV20-1
D gene: NA
J gene: TRBJ1-1
clone size: NA
CDR3 protein: CSASSSPLNTEAFF
CDR3 DNA: TGCAGTGCCAGCAGCTCACCATTGAACACTGAAGCTTTCTTT

V gene: TRBV15
D gene: TRBD1
J gene: TRBJ1-5
clone size: NA
CDR3 protein: CATSRDRNRGTQHF
CDR3 DNA: TGTGCCACCAGCAGAGATAGGAACAGGGGCACCCAGCATTTT

V gene: TRBV6-5
D gene: NA
J gene: TRBJ1-6
clone size: NA
CDR3 protein: CASSYPGLTVF
CDR3 DNA: TGTGCCAGCAGTTATCCGGGACTGACCGTCTTT

V gene: TRBV2
D gene: TRBD1
J gene: TRBJ1-2
clone size: once
CDR3 protein: CASSGVTGGGYTF
CDR3 DNA: TGTGCCAGCAGTGGAGTGACAGGGGGCGGCTACACCTTC